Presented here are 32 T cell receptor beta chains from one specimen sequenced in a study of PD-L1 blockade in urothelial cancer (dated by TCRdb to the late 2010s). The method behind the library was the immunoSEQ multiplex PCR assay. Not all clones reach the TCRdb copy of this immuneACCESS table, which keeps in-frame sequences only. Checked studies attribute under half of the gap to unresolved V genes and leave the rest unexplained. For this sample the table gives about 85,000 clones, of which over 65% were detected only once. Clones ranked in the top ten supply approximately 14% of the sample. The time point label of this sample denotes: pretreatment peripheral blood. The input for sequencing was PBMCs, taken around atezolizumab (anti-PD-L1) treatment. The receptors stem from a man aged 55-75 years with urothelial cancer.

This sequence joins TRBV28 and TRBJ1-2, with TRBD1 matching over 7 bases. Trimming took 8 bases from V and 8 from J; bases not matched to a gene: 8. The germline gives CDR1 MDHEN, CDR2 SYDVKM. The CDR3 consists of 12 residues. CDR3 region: CASEQGSGGYTF. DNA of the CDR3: TGTGCCAGCGAACAGGGGAGTGGAGGCTACACCTTC.

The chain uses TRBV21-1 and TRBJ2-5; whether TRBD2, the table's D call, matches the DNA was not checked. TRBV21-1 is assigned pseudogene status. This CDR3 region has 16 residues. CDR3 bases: TGTGCCAGCAGCAAAACCAGCGGGGGGGCCGTAGAGACCCAGTACTTC. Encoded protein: CASSKTSGGAVETQYF.

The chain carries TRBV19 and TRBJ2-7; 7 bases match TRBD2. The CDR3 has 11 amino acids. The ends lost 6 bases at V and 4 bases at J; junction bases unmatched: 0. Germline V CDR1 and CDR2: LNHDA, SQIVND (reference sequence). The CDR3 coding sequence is TGTGCCAGTAGGGGGGGGTACGAGCAGTACTTC. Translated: CASRGGYEQYF.

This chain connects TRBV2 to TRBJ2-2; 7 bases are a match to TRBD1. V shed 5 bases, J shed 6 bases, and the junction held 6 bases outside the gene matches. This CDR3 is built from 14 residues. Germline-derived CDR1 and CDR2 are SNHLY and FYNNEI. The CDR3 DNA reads TGTGCCAGCAGTCCTAACAGGGGCGCCGGGGAGCTGTTTTTT. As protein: CASSPNRGAGELFF.

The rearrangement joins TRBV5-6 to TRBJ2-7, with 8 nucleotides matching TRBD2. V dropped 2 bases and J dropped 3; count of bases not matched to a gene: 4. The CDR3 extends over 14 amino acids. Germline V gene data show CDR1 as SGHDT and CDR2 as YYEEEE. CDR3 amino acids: CASSLLAVDYEQYF. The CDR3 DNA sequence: TGTGCCAGCAGCTTACTAGCGGTGGACTACGAGCAGTACTTC.

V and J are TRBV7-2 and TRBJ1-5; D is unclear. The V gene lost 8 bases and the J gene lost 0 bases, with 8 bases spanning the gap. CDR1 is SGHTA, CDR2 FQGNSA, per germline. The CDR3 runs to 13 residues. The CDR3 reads CASRDYSNQPQHF. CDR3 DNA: TGTGCCAGCCGCGACTATAGCAATCAGCCCCAGCATTTT.

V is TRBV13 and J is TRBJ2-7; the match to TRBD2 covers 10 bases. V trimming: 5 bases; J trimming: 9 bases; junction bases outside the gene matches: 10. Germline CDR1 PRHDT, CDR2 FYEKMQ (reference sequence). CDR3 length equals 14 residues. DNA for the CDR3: TGTGCCAGCAGCAAAGGACTAGCGGCTACGGGGCAGTACTTC. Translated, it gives CASSKGLAATGQYF.

DNA for the CDR3: TGTGCCACCTCCCCAGGGGGCTACACTGAAGCTTTCTTT. Protein product: CATSPGGYTEAFF. The chain joins TRBV15 to TRBJ1-1; 8 nucleotides match TRBD1. The germline gives CDR1 LNHNV, CDR2 YYDKDF (reference sequence). The CDR3 runs 13 residues. The J segment lost 3 bases and the V segment lost 8 bases, leaving 5 bases of the junction unmatched.

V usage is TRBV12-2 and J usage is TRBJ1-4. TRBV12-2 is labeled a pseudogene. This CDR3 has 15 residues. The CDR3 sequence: CASRLIVATNEKLFF. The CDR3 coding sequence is TGTGCAAGTCGCCTCATAGTTGCAACTAATGAAAAACTGTTTTTT.

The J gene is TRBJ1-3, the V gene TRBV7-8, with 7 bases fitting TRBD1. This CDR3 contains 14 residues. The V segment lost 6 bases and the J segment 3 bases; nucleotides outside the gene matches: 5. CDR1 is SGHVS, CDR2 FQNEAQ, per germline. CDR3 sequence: CASSTGVRGNTIYF. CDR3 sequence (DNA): TGTGCCAGCAGTACAGGGGTTCGTGGAAACACCATATATTTT.

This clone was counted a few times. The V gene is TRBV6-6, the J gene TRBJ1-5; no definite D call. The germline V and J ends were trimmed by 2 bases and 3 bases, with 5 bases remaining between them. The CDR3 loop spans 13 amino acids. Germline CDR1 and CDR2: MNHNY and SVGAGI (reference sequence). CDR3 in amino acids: CASSYADNQPQHF. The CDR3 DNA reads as TGTGCCAGCAGTTACGCGGACAATCAGCCCCAGCATTTT.

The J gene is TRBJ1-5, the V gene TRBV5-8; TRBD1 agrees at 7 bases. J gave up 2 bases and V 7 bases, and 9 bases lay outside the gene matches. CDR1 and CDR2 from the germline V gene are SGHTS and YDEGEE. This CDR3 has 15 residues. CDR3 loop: CASEIRQGGNQPQHF. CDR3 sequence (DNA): TGTGCCAGCGAGATAAGACAGGGCGGCAATCAGCCCCAGCATTTT.

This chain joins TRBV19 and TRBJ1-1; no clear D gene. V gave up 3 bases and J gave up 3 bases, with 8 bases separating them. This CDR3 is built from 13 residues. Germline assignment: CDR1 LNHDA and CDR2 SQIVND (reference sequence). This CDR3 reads CASSIFGYTEAFF. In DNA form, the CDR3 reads TGTGCCAGTAGTATTTTCGGGTACACTGAAGCTTTCTTT.

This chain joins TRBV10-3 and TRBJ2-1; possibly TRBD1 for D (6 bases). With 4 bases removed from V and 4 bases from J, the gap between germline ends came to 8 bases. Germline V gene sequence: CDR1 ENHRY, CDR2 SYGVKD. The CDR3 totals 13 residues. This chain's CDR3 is CAISGDKYNEQFF. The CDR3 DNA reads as TGTGCCATCAGTGGGGACAAATACAATGAGCAGTTCTTC.

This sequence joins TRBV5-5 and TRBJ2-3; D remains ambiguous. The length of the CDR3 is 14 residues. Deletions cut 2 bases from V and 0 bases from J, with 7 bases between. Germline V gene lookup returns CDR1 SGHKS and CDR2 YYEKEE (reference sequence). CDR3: CASSFDRSTDTQYF. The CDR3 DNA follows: TGTGCCAGCAGCTTCGATAGAAGCACAGATACGCAGTATTTT.

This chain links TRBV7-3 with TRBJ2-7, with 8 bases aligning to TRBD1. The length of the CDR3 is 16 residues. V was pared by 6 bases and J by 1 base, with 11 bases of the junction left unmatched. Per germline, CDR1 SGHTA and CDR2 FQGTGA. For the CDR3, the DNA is TGTGCCAGCAGTCGCTCAGGGGGCGGCCTATCCTACGAGCAGTACTTC. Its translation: CASSRSGGGLSYEQYF.

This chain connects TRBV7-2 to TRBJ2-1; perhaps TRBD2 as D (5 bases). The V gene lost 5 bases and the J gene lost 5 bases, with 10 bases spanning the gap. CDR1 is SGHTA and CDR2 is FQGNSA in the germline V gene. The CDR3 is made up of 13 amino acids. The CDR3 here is CASSQTRNNEQFF. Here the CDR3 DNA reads TGTGCCAGCAGCCAAACTAGAAACAATGAGCAGTTCTTC.

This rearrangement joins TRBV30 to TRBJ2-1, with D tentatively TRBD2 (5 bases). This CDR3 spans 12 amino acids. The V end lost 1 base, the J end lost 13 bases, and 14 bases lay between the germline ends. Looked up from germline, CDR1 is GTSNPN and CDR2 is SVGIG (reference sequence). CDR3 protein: CAWSGISVIQFF. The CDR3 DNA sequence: TGTGCCTGGAGTGGCATTAGCGTCATCCAGTTCTTC. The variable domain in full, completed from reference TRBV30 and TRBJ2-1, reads SQTIHQWPATLVQPVGSPLSLECTVEGTSNPNLYWYRQAAGRGLQLLFYSVGIGQISSEVPQNLSASRPQDRQFILSSKKLLLSDSGFYLCAWSGISVIQFFGPGTRLTVL.

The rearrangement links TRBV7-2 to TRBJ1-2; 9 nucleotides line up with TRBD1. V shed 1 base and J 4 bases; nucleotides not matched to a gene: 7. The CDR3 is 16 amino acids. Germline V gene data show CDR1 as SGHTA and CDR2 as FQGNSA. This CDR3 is CASSLEGTGPSYGYTF. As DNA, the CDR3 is TGTGCCAGCAGCTTAGAAGGGACAGGGCCATCCTATGGCTACACCTTC.

CDR3 bases: TGTGCCACCGGAGACAGGGCGACTGGAAACACCATATATTTT. It is translated as CATGDRATGNTIYF. The chain employs TRBV28 and TRBJ1-3; TRBD1 aligns across 7 bases. CDR3 size: 14 residues. Germline loops: CDR1 MDHEN, CDR2 SYDVKM. V shed 10 bases and J 2 bases; nucleotides not matched to a gene: 8.

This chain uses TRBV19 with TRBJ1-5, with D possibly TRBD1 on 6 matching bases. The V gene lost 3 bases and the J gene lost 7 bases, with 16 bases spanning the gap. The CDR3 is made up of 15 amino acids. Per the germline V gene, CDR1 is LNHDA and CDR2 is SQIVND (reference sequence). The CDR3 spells CASSILGGRGQPQHF. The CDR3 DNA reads TGTGCCAGTAGTATTCTGGGCGGGAGGGGGCAGCCCCAGCATTTT. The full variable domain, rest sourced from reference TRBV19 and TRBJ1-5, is DGGITQSPKYLFRKEGQNVTLSCEQNLNHDAMYWYRQDPGQGLRLIYYSQIVNDFQKGDIAEGYSVSREKKESFPLTVTSAQKNPTAFYLCASSILGGRGQPQHFGDGTRLSIL.

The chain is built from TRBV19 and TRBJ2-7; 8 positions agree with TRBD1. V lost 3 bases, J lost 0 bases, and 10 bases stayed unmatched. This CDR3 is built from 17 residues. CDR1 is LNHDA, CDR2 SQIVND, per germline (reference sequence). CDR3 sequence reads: CASSILPGQASSYEQYF. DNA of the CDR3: TGTGCCAGTAGTATCCTCCCGGGACAGGCTAGCTCCTACGAGCAGTACTTC.

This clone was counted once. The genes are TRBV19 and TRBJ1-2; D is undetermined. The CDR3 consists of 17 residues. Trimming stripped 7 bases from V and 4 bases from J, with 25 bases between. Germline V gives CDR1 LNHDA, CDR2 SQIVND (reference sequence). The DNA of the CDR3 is TGTGCCAGTACTCGTGGGTTGGTCCGAGGGAATCTCTATGGCTACACCTTC. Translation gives CASTRGLVRGNLYGYTF.

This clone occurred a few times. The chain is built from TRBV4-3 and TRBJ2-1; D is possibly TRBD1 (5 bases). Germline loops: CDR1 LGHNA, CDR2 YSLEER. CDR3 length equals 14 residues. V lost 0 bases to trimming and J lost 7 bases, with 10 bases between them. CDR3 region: CASSQEHRWNEQFF. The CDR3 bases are TGCGCCAGCAGCCAAGAGCACAGGTGGAATGAGCAGTTCTTC.

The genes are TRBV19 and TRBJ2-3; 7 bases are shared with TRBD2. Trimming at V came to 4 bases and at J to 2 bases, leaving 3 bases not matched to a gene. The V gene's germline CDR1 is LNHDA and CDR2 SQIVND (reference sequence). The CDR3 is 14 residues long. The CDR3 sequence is CASSRLAVTDTQYF. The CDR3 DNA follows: TGTGCCAGTAGTAGGCTAGCGGTCACAGATACGCAGTATTTT.

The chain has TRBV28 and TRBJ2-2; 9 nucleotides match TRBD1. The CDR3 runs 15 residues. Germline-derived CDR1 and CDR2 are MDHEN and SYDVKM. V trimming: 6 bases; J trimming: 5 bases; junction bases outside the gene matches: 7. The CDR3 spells CASRAWTGDTGELFF. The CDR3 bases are TGTGCCAGCAGGGCCTGGACAGGGGATACCGGGGAGCTGTTTTTT.

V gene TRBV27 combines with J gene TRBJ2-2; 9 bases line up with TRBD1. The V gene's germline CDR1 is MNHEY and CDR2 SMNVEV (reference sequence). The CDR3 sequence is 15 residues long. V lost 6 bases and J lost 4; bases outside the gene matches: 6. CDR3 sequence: CASSLGTGLTGELFF. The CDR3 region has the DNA TGTGCCAGCAGCCTAGGGACAGGGCTCACCGGGGAGCTGTTTTTT.

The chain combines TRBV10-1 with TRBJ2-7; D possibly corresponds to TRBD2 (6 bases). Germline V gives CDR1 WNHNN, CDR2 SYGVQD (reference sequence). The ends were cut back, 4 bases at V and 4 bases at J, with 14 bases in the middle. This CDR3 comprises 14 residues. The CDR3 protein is CASSGDGRGYEQYF. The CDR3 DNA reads TGCGCCAGCAGTGGGGACGGCCGGGGGTACGAGCAGTACTTC.

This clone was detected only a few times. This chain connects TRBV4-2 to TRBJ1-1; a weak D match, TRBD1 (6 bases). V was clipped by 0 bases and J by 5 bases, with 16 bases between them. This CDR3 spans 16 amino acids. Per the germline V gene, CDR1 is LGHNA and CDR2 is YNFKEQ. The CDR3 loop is CASSQEGGGGLTEAFF. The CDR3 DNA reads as TGTGCCAGCAGCCAAGAGGGTGGGGGGGGCTTGACTGAAGCTTTCTTT.

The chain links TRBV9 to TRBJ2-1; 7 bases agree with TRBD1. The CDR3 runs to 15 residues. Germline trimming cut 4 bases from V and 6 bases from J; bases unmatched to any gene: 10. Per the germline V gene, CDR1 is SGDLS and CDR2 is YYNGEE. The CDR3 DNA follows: TGTGCCAGCAGCTTGGGACAGCACCAGGCCAATGAGCAGTTCTTC. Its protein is CASSLGQHQANEQFF.

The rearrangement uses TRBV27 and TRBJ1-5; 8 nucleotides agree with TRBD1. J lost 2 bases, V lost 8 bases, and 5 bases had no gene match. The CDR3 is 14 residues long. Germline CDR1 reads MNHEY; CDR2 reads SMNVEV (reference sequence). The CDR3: CASGVTGGNQPQHF. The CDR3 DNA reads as TGTGCCAGCGGGGTGACAGGGGGCAATCAGCCCCAGCATTTT.

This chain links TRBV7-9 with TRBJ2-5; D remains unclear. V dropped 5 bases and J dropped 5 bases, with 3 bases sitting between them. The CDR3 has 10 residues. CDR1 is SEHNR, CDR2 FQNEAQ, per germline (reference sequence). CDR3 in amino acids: CASSEETQYF. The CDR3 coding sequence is TGTGCCAGCAGCGAGGAGACCCAGTACTTC.